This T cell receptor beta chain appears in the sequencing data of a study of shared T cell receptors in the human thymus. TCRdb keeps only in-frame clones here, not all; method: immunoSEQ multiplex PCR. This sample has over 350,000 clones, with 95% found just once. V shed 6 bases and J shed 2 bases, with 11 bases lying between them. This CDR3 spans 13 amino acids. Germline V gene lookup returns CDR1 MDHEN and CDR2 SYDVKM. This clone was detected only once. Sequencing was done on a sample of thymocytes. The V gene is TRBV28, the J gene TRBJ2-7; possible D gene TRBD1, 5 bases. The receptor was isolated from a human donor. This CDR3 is CASRTVGAYEQYF. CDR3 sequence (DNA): TGTGCCAGCAGGACAGTTGGGGCCTACGAGCAGTACTTC.